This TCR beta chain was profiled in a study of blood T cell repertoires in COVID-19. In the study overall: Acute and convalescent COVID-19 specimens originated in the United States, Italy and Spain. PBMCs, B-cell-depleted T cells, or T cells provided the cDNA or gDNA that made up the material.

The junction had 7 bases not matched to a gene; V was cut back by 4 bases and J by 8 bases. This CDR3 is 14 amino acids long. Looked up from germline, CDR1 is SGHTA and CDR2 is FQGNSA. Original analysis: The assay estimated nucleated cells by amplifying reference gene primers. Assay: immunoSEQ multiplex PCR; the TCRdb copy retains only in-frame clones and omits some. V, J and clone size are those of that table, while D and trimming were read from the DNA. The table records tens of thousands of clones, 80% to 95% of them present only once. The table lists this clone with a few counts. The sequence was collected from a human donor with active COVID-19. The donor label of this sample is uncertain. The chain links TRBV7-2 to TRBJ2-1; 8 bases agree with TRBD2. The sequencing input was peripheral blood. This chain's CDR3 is CASSSPRRGDEQFF. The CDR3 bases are TGTGCCAGCAGCTCCCCCAGGCGGGGGGATGAGCAGTTCTTC.